This TCR beta chain was found in a study of T cell changes during pregnancy in multiple sclerosis. Per the germline V gene, CDR1 is MNHEY and CDR2 is SVGAGI. This CDR3 is built from 16 residues. V lost 0 bases and J lost 2, with 10 bases in between. Profiled with immunoSEQ multiplex PCR; TCRdb holds only in-frame clones, not every one. The sample has about 42,000 clones; under 90% are singletons. This clonotype was obtained from a female donor with multiple sclerosis, enrolled in a pregnancy study. This material consisted of CD4+ T cells from peripheral blood mononuclear cells, taken before pregnancy. This sequence joins TRBV6-5 and TRBJ1-4, with D perhaps matching TRBD1 (5 bases). CDR3 coding DNA: TGTGCCAGCAGTTACTCGGGGCTAGGGACTAATGAAAAACTGTTTTTT. This gives the protein CASSYSGLGTNEKLFF.